These 14 T cell receptor beta chains were all obtained from the same sample, sequenced in a study of T cell responses to AZD1222 COVID-19 vaccine. Sequenced by immunoSEQ multiplex PCR; TCRdb stores in-frame clones only, minus some. The top ten clones hold roughly 20% of a sample with around 45,000 clones, 80% of them seen once. The material sequenced was peripheral blood, taken 28 days after the second dose of the MenACWY control vaccine. Receptors were obtained from an adult who received the MenACWY meningococcal vaccine as a control.

The rearrangement joins TRBV10-1 to TRBJ2-5; D unresolved. The CDR3 consists of 13 residues. Germline V gene data show CDR1 as WNHNN and CDR2 as SYGVQD (reference sequence). V dropped 3 bases and J dropped 5 bases, with 10 bases sitting between them. The CDR3: CASSDTLWETQYF. Here the CDR3 DNA reads TGCGCCAGCAGTGATACCCTGTGGGAGACCCAGTACTTC.

The rearrangement uses TRBV5-1 and TRBJ1-6, with TRBD1 identical over 7 bases. The germline gives CDR1 SGHRS, CDR2 YFSETQ. J gave up 7 bases and V 4 bases, and 8 bases lay outside the gene matches. CDR3 length equals 15 residues. DNA of the CDR3: TGCGCCAGCAGCCCGGGGACAGCTCCCAATTCACCCCTCCACTTT. Its translation is CASSPGTAPNSPLHF. Using reference TRBV5-1 and TRBJ1-6 for the parts outside the CDR3, the full variable domain is KAGVTQTPRYLIKTRGQQVTLSCSPISGHRSVSWYQQTPGQGLQFLFEYFSETQRNKGNFPGRFSGRQFSNSRSEMNVSTLELGDSALYLCASSPGTAPNSPLHFGNGTRLTVT.

This sequence joins TRBV6-1 and TRBJ1-4; 9 bases align to TRBD1. There are 16 residues in the CDR3. V shed 0 bases, J shed 11 bases, and the junction held 10 bases outside the gene matches. In germline, CDR1 is MNHNS, CDR2 SASEGT. The DNA for the CDR3 is TGTGCCAGCAGTGAAGCCACTACAGGGGGCCAAGGGAAACTGTTTTTT. Its translation: CASSEATTGGQGKLFF.

DNA of the CDR3: TGTGCCAGCAGCTTAGGACTAGCGGGCAATGAGCAGTTCTTC. Translating it yields CASSLGLAGNEQFF. The J gene is TRBJ2-1, the V gene TRBV9; 11 nucleotides line up with TRBD2. CDR3 length: 14 amino acids. Germline CDR1 SGDLS, CDR2 YYNGEE. J was trimmed by 6 bases and V by 4 bases; bases with no gene match: 3.

This sequence joins TRBV12-5 and TRBJ1-2, with D unclear. V dropped 3 bases and J dropped 8 bases, with 19 bases sitting between them. From germline, CDR1 is LGHNT and CDR2 FRNRAP. The CDR3 is 15 residues long. The DNA of the CDR3 is TGTGCTAGTGGTTTAGTAACCGGGATCTTGAGGGGCTACACCTTC. As protein: CASGLVTGILRGYTF.

The chain recombines TRBV3-1 (or the pseudogene TRBV3-2) with TRBJ1-2; TRBD1 might be the D (5 bases). There are 15 residues in the CDR3. The V gene's germline CDR1 is LGHDT and CDR2 YNNKEL (reference sequence). The V end was cut by 4 bases, the J end by 5 bases, with 17 bases between. The CDR3 coding sequence is TGTGCCAGCAGCCCCCGAGGTTCCGGGGCATATGGCTACACCTTC. It yields the protein CASSPRGSGAYGYTF.

This chain joins TRBV18 and TRBJ1-1; D unclear. CDR3 size: 15 residues. V was shortened by 0 bases and J by 4 bases, with 12 bases between the two germline ends. Germline CDR1 is KGHSH and CDR2 is LQKENI. The CDR3 sequence: CASSPPSPVGTEAFF. The CDR3 DNA reads TGTGCCAGCTCACCACCGTCCCCAGTGGGCACTGAAGCTTTCTTT.

The chain recombines TRBV5-1 with TRBJ2-5; TRBD1 matches at 10 bases. Germline V CDR1 and CDR2: SGHRS, YFSETQ. This CDR3 comprises 14 residues. V dropped 5 bases and J dropped 4; count of bases not matched to a gene: 5. CDR3: CASRYDRGRETQYF. The CDR3 DNA is TGCGCCAGCAGATACGACAGGGGGCGAGAGACCCAGTACTTC.

The chain is built from TRBV28 and TRBJ2-5; D is unresolved. Trimming removed 5 bases at V and 6 bases at J, with 13 bases between. Per germline, CDR1 MDHEN and CDR2 SYDVKM. CDR3 length equals 13 residues. Written as DNA, the CDR3 is TGTGCCAGCAGTGGTCCGGCATGGAAGACCCAGTACTTC. Amino acid sequence: CASSGPAWKTQYF.

The chain recombines TRBV30 with TRBJ1-1; maybe TRBD1 (6 bases). The CDR3 consists of 17 residues. Germline V gives CDR1 GTSNPN, CDR2 SVGIG (reference sequence). V dropped 2 bases and J dropped 1 base, with 20 bases sitting between them. The CDR3 DNA follows: TGTGCCTGGAGTCCCGACCCTCACAGGGTGGGGAACACTGAAGCTTTCTTT. Protein: CAWSPDPHRVGNTEAFF.

This clone has only a few counts. V is TRBV19 and J is TRBJ2-2; D possibly corresponds to TRBD2 (6 bases). Looked up from germline, CDR1 is LNHDA and CDR2 is SQIVND (reference sequence). The CDR3 loop spans 14 amino acids. The ends were cut back, 9 bases at V and 5 bases at J, with 16 bases in the middle. The CDR3 nucleotides read TGTGCCAGCGCCCTGGTGGGGGGAACCGGGGAGCTGTTTTTT. Translated, it gives CASALVGGTGELFF.

In this sample, this clone is medium-sized (0.01 to 0.1%). The V call is TRBV5-6, the J call TRBJ2-2, with 9 nucleotides matching TRBD2. This CDR3 is 16 amino acids long. The trim removed 1 base at V and 5 bases at J, leaving 6 bases unmatched. CDR1 is SGHDT and CDR2 is YYEEEE in the germline V gene. The CDR3 sequence: CASSLRGRARTGELFF. In DNA, the CDR3 is TGTGCCAGCAGCTTGCGCGGGAGGGCCCGAACCGGGGAGCTGTTTTTT.

The chain uses TRBV10-2 and TRBJ1-2; 7 bases are a match to TRBD1. Germline V gives CDR1 WSHSY, CDR2 SAAADI. This CDR3 contains 14 residues. J was trimmed by 4 bases and V by 0 bases; bases with no gene match: 2. CDR3 DNA sequence: TGCGCCAGCAGTGAGTCCCCAGGGGGCTATGGCTACACCTTC. Translated, it gives CASSESPGGYGYTF.

This clone was detected once. This sequence joins TRBV2 and TRBJ2-3; D call uncertain. Germline V CDR1 and CDR2: SNHLY, FYNNEI. The CDR3 totals 13 residues. Trimming stripped 4 bases from V and 3 bases from J, with 8 bases between. The CDR3 region has the DNA TGTGCCAGCAGTGGCCCTGGGACAGATACGCAGTATTTT. This translates into CASSGPGTDTQYF.